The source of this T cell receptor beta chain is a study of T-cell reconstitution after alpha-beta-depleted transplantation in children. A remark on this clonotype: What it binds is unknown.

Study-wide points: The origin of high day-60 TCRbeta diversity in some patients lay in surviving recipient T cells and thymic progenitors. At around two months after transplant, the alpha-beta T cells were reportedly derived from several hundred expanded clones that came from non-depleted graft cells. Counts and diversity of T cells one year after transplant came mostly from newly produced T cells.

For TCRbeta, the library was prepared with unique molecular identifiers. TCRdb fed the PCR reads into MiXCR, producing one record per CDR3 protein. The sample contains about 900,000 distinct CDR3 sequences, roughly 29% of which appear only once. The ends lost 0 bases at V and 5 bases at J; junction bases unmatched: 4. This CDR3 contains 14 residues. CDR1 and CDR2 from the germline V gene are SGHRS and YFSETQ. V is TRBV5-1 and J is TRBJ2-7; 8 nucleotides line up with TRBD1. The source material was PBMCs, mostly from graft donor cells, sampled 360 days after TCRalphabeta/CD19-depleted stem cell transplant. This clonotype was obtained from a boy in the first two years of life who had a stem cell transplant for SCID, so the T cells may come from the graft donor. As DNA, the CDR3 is TGCGCCAGCAGCTTGGTCGACAGGGGAAACGAGCAGTACTTC. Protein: CASSLVDRGNEQYF.